This T cell receptor beta chain is from a study of shared clonotypes between healthy human individuals. CD45RO-negative cells were positively selected for CCR7, leaving out terminally differentiated effector memory CD45RA+ cells. Donation came from healthy HIV-negative adults that had no recent acute infections or vaccinations. Here immunoSEQ multiplex PCR was the method, and the copy in TCRdb shows in-frame clones only, minus some. The sample includes hundreds of thousands of clones, around 95% seen only once; the top ten take over 0.1%. V dropped 1 base and J dropped 3 bases, with 16 bases sitting between them. The CDR3 is 17 residues long. A remark on this clone: Its antigen is not known.

Findings and caveats of the study: The represented genetic and exposure-history diversity was limited by the small number of donors.

Sample: naive CD8+ T cells sorted from blood. The chain couples TRBV23-1 to TRBJ2-1, with D perhaps matching TRBD1 (6 bases). TRBV23-1 is an ORF, and what it does is uncertain. The source of this sequence is a woman aged 25 to 39 in good health. The DNA for the CDR3 is TGCGCCAGCAGTCAATTACAGGGAGCGCAGAACTACAATGAGCAGTTCTTC. This codes for CASSQLQGAQNYNEQFF.